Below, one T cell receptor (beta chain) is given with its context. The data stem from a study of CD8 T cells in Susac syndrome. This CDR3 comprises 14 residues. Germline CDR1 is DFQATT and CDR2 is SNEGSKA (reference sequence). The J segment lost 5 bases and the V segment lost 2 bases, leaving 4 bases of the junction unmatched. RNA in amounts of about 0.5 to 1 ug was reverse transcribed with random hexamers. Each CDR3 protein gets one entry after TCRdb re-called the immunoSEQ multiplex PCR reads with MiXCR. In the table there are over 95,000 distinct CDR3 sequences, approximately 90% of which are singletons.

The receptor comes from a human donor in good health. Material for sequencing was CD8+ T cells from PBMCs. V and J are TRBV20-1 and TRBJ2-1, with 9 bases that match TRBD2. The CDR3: CSARRLAANNEQFF. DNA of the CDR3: TGCAGTGCTAGACGACTAGCGGCTAACAATGAGCAGTTCTTC.